These 7 T cell receptor beta chains originate from one sample sequenced in a study of graft-versus-host responses after intestinal transplantation. Their antigens are not known. Profiling relied on immunoSEQ multiplex PCR, and the TCRdb table lists in-frame clones only, not all of them. The repertoire has roughly 120,000 clones, 90% of them found once; the top ten carry about 0.18%. The sequencing used unstimulated CD4+ T cells sorted from spleen or lymph node cells, collected before intestinal transplant. These receptors came from a human donor who received an intestinal transplant.

CDR3 nucleotides: TGTGCCTGGAGACGGGAGAGCGGCGGGGAGCTGTTTTTT. Its protein is CAWRRESGGELFF. The genes are TRBV30 and TRBJ2-2; the D gene is possibly TRBD2 (6 bases). CDR1 is GTSNPN, CDR2 SVGIG, per germline (reference sequence). This CDR3 has 13 amino acids. V lost 3 bases, J lost 7 bases, and 12 bases lay in between.

The gene calls are TRBV19 and TRBJ1-1; 8 bases agree with TRBD1. Germline V gene data show CDR1 as LNHDA and CDR2 as SQIVND (reference sequence). The CDR3 is 14 amino acids. V gave up 8 bases and J gave up 4 bases; unmatched junction bases: 9. The CDR3 nucleotides are TGTGCCAGTTTGACAGGGGACGGGCCCACTGAAGCTTTCTTT. It encodes CASLTGDGPTEAFF.

The V call is TRBV6-1, the J call TRBJ1-4, with a weak D call TRBD1 (6 bases). CDR3 length equals 13 residues. Germline V lookup: CDR1 MNHNS, CDR2 SASEGT. Trimming stripped 7 bases from V and 2 bases from J, with 8 bases between. CDR3 sequence: CASTTGTNEKLFF. The CDR3, as DNA: TGTGCCAGCACTACAGGGACTAATGAAAAACTGTTTTTT.

The chain is built from TRBV7-2 and TRBJ2-2, with 9 bases that match TRBD2. The CDR3 sequence is 17 residues long. Trimming at V came to 5 bases and at J to 3 bases, leaving 10 bases not matched to a gene. Germline CDR1 SGHTA, CDR2 FQGNSA. The CDR3 DNA follows: TGTGCCAGCAGCCGAAGCGGACTAGCGAGTGACACCGGGGAGCTGTTTTTT. Its protein product is CASSRSGLASDTGELFF.

The chain combines TRBV29-1 with TRBJ2-5, with TRBD1 matching 8 bases. Germline V gene lookup returns CDR1 SQVTM and CDR2 ANQGSEA. This CDR3 comprises 13 residues. The trim removed 4 bases at V and 5 bases at J, leaving 6 bases unmatched. CDR3 nucleotide sequence: TGCAGCGTTGCCCAGGGGGCGGGTGAGACCCAGTACTTC. Its protein is CSVAQGAGETQYF.

The gene calls are TRBV28 and TRBJ2-5; 7 nucleotides match TRBD1. V gave up 3 bases and J gave up 1 base; unmatched junction bases: 2. This CDR3 is built from 14 residues. Germline lookup yields CDR1 MDHEN and CDR2 SYDVKM. The DNA of the CDR3 is TGTGCCAGCAGTTTTGGACAGGTCCAAGAGACCCAGTACTTC. Amino acids: CASSFGQVQETQYF.

CDR3 region: CASWGRVNTGELFF. CDR3 nucleotide sequence: TGTGCCAGCTGGGGCAGGGTCAACACCGGGGAGCTGTTTTTT. The chain combines TRBV28 with TRBJ2-2, with D tentatively TRBD1 (5 bases). With 8 bases removed from V and 2 bases from J, the gap between germline ends came to 12 bases. This CDR3 spans 14 amino acids. Germline lookup yields CDR1 MDHEN and CDR2 SYDVKM.